The TCR beta chain under discussion was sequenced for a study of response to subunit inactivated influenza vaccine. Points from the study as a whole: That few new T cells are recruited by each seasonal influenza vaccination was the authors' suggestion.

V lost 3 bases, J lost 1 base, and 8 bases lay in between. This CDR3 comprises 13 residues. Germline-derived CDR1 and CDR2 are SQVTM and ANQGSEA. To note about this clonotype: Antigen: not known.

TCRdb redid the calling of the RT-PCR reads with MiXCR, one entry per CDR3 protein. The sample includes approximately 520,000 distinct CDR3 sequences, about 25% of them seen just once. Sequencing was performed on CD4+ T cells sorted from PBMCs, taken less than 6 days after vaccination. This TCR was recovered from a man aged 50-59 years who received an inactivated influenza vaccine. The V and J genes are TRBV29-1 and TRBJ2-3, with D tentatively TRBD1 (5 bases). The CDR3 reads CSVDIGGTDTQYF. The DNA for the CDR3 is TGCAGCGTTGACATAGGGGGCACAGATACGCAGTATTTT.